This TCR beta chain came from a study of early stage breast cancer tumors. Whole-study results and caveats: Compared with adjacent normal breast tissue, tumors showed around 2.7-fold greater T cell density and higher clonality. Bulk DNA sequencing of unsorted cells missed chain pairing and markers.

Clones were sequenced by immunoSEQ multiplex PCR, and TCRdb holds only the in-frame ones, with some missing. The table lists 50,000 to 65,000 clones, 65% to 80% of them singletons. The count of this clone is one. Its antigen is unknown. The CDR3 totals 15 residues. After removal of 1 base from V and 5 bases from J, the junction contained 8 bases not matched to a gene. The germline gives CDR1 LGHNA, CDR2 YSLEER. This chain joins TRBV4-3 and TRBJ2-7; 7 nucleotides agree with TRBD1. The sample comprised blood. The TCR originated in a person aged 30 to 40 with breast cancer. The CDR3: CASSQGRTGNNEQYF. The CDR3 region has the DNA TGCGCCAGCAGCCAAGGACGGACAGGTAATAACGAGCAGTACTTC.